This TCR beta chain was identified in a study of CD8 T cells in ankylosing spondylitis. In the case of this clonotype: Its specificity is unknown.

Researchers built TCR beta libraries using quantitative 5'-RACE with molecular barcodes. In TCRdb, the 5' RACE reads were re-called with MiXCR into one record per CDR3 protein. The data contain 340,000 or so distinct CDR3 sequences, about 15% of them singletons. Study-wide results and limits: Significant enrichment of disease-linked clones was reportedly seen in matched ankylosing spondylitis synovial fluid.

The V gene's germline CDR1 is SGHRS and CDR2 YFSETQ. V was cut by 3 bases and J by 8 bases, with 15 bases left in between. The CDR3 length is 14 residues. Sample: blood, either unsorted or a sorted T cell fraction (not recorded which). The clonotype originates from a male donor with ankylosing spondylitis or in good health (not recorded which). The chain links TRBV5-1 to TRBJ2-1; either TRBD1 or TRBD2 may fit D (5 bases each). Here the CDR3 reads CASSSGPPVDEQFF. The CDR3 coding sequence is TGCGCCAGCAGCTCGGGACCCCCCGTCGATGAGCAGTTCTTC.